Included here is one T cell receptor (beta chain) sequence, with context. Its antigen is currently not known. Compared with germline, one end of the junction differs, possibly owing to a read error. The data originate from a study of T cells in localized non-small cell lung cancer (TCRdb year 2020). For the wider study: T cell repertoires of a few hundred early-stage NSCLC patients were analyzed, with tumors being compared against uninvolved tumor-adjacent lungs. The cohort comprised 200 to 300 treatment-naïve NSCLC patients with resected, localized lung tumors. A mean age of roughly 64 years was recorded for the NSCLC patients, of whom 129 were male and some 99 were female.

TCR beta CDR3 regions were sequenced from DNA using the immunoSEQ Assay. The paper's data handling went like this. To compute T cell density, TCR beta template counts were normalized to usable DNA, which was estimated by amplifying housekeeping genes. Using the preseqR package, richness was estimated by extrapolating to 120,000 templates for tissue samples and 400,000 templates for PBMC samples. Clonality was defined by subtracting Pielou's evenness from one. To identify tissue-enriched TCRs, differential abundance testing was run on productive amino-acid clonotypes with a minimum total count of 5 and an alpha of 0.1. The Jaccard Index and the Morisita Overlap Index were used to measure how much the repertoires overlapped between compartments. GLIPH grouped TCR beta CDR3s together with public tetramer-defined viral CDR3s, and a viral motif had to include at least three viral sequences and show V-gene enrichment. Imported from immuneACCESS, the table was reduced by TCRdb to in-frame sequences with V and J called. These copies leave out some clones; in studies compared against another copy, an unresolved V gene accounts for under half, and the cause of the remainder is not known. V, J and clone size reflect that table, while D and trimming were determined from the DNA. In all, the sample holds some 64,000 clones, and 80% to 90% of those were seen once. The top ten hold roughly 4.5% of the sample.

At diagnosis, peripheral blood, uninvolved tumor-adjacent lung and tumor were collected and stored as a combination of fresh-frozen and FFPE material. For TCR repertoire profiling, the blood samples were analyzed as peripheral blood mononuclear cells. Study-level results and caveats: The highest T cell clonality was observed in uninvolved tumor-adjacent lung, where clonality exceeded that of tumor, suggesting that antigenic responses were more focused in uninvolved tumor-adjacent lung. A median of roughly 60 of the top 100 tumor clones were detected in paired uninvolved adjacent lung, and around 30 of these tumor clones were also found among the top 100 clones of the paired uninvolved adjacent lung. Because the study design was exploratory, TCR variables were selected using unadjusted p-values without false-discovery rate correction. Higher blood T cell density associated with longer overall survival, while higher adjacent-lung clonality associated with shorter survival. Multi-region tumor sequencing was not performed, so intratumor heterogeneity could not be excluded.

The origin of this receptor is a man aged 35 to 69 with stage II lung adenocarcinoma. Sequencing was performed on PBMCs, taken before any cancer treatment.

The DNA sequence follows: TGTGCAAGCAAGGTCGGCTGGGGGGACGGCTACACCTTC. This translates into CASKVGWGDGYTF. Recombination linked TRBV6-5 to TRBJ1-2; a tentative D call is TRBD1 (5 bases match). As encoded in the germline V gene, CDR1 is MNHEY while CDR2 is SVGAGI. The CDR3 runs 13 residues from the cysteine to the phenylalanine. Only the CDR3 DNA is retained, 39 bases long and in frame from the first base.